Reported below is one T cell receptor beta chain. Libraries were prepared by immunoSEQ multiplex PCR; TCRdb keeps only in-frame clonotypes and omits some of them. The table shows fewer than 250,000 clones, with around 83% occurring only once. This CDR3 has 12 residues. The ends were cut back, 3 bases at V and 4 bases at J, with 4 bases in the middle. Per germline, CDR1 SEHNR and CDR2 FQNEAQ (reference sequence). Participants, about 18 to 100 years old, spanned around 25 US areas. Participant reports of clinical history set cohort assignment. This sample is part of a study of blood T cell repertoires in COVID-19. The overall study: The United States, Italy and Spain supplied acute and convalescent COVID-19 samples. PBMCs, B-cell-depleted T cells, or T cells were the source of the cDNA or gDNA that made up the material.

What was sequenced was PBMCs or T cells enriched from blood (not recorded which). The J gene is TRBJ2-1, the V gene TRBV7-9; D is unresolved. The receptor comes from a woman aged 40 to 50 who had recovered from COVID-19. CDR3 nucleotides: TGTGCCAGCAGCTTCTTTTACAATGAGCAGTTCTTC. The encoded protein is CASSFFYNEQFF.